The 24 T cell receptor beta chains presented below share a single source sample, sequenced in a study of response to subunit inactivated influenza vaccine. One entry per CDR3 protein results from TCRdb running MiXCR on the RT-PCR reads. Of around 490,000 distinct CDR3 sequences in the sample, roughly 8.2% were seen once. Source: PBMCs from blood, taken less than 30 months after vaccination. The origin of the receptors is a man aged 50 to 75 who received an inactivated influenza vaccine.

This rearrangement joins TRBV5-1 to TRBJ2-7, with a weak D call TRBD2 (5 bases). Germline CDR1 SGHRS, CDR2 YFSETQ. The CDR3 runs to 14 residues. The V gene lost 4 bases and the J gene lost 1 base, with 12 bases spanning the gap. The CDR3 here is CASSQERRSYEQYF. In nucleotides, the CDR3 is TGCGCCAGCAGCCAAGAGCGGAGATCCTACGAGCAGTACTTC.

This chain uses TRBV7-9 with TRBJ1-6, with D possibly TRBD1 on 6 matching bases. Trimming cost V 4 bases and J 10 bases, with 14 bases left between them. The CDR3 has 14 amino acids. The V gene's germline CDR1 is SEHNR and CDR2 FQNEAQ (reference sequence). The chain's CDR3 is CASSYNRESSPLHF. CDR3 DNA: TGTGCCAGCAGCTATAACAGGGAAAGCTCACCCCTCCACTTT.

The rearrangement joins TRBV7-9 to TRBJ1-1, with 8 bases aligning to TRBD1. CDR3 length equals 16 residues. Per germline, CDR1 SEHNR and CDR2 FQNEAQ (reference sequence). The V gene end was trimmed by 0 bases and the J gene end by 6 bases; junction bases not matched to a gene: 9. CDR3 sequence reads: CASSLARGQGGAEAFF. The CDR3 DNA is TGTGCCAGCAGCTTAGCCCGAGGACAGGGAGGAGCTGAAGCTTTCTTT.

The chain carries TRBV25-1 and TRBJ1-5; tentative D call: TRBD1 (6 bases). CDR3 size: 12 residues. Germline V gene sequence: CDR1 MGHDK, CDR2 SYGVNS. The V and J ends lost 6 bases and 6 bases respectively, with 9 bases between them. The CDR3 loop is CASRAGAQPQHF. The CDR3 bases are TGTGCCAGCAGGGCAGGGGCTCAGCCCCAGCATTTT.

V is TRBV12-3 or TRBV12-4 and J is TRBJ1-5; D possibly corresponds to TRBD1 (5 bases). Trimming stripped 3 bases from V and 7 bases from J, with 10 bases between. The CDR3 contains 13 residues. CDR3 region: CASSFQGEQPQHF. The CDR3 DNA is TGTGCCAGCAGTTTTCAGGGCGAGCAGCCCCAGCATTTT.

The rearrangement joins TRBV29-1 to TRBJ2-5; TRBD2 matches 7 bases. Trimming cost V 0 bases and J 4 bases; bases outside gene matches: 2. In germline, CDR1 is SQVTM, CDR2 ANQGSEA. The CDR3 has 13 residues. The CDR3 here is CSVEDRGGETQYF. DNA for the CDR3: TGCAGCGTTGAAGATCGCGGGGGAGAGACCCAGTACTTC.

Note on this clonotype: Since a much larger clone is just one base distant, this may be a read error. The chain combines TRBV7-3 with TRBJ2-3; 14 bases line up with TRBD2. CDR1 SGHTA and CDR2 FQGTGA come from the germline V gene. This CDR3 is built from 15 residues. Germline trimming cut 8 bases from V and 8 bases from J; bases unmatched to any gene: 9. The CDR3 sequence: CASCAGTSGRVTQYF. CDR3 sequence (DNA): TGTGCCAGCTGCGCAGGGACTAGCGGGAGAGTTACGCAGTATTTT. Complete variable domain (other parts from reference TRBV7-3 and TRBJ2-3): GAGVSQTPSNKVTEKGKYVELRCDPISGHTALYWYRQSLGQGPEFLIYFQGTGAADDSGLPNDRFFAVRPEGSVSTLKIQRTERGDSAVYLCASCAGTSGRVTQYFGPGTRLTVL.

This clonotype has ten or more counts. This chain connects TRBV5-1 to TRBJ2-7, with D possibly matching TRBD1 (8 bases). Germline V gene data show CDR1 as SGHRS and CDR2 as YFSETQ. Trimming took off 2 bases at V and 2 bases at J, with 23 bases between the two ends. The CDR3 spans 18 residues. CDR3 region: CASSLQGGSAGDTYEQYF. As DNA, the CDR3 is TGCGCCAGCAGCTTACAGGGGGGTTCGGCGGGAGACACCTACGAGCAGTACTTC.

There are a few counts of this clonotype. The genes are TRBV7-2 and TRBJ1-3; 7 bases are shared with TRBD1. The CDR3 consists of 16 residues. V shed 4 bases, J shed 0 bases, and the junction held 6 bases outside the gene matches. Germline CDR1 and CDR2: SGHTA and FQGNSA. This chain's CDR3 is CASSSRTGPSGNTIYF. The CDR3 DNA reads TGTGCCAGCAGCTCAAGGACAGGTCCCTCTGGAAACACCATATATTTT.

The chain couples TRBV4-1 to TRBJ1-4; D is possibly TRBD1 (5 bases). Germline CDR1 reads MGHRA; CDR2 reads YSYEKL. The V and J ends lost 4 bases and 8 bases respectively, with 11 bases between them. The CDR3 is 13 amino acids. CDR3 protein: CASSRRGAEKLFF. Written as DNA, the CDR3 is TGCGCCAGCAGCCGGAGGGGCGCGGAAAAACTGTTTTTT.

There are many counts of this clonotype. The rearrangement links TRBV7-9 to TRBJ1-1, with D possibly matching TRBD1 (5 bases). CDR1 is SEHNR and CDR2 is FQNEAQ in the germline V gene (reference sequence). This CDR3 has 15 amino acids. Trimming stripped 0 bases from V and 5 bases from J, with 13 bases between. This chain's CDR3 is CASSLADTPGTEAFF. The CDR3 region has the DNA TGTGCCAGCAGCTTAGCTGACACCCCAGGGACTGAAGCTTTCTTT.

This chain links TRBV6-2 or TRBV6-3 with TRBJ1-1, with 9 bases lining up with TRBD1. The CDR3 totals 15 residues. V gave up 6 bases and J gave up 4 bases; unmatched junction bases: 9. Looked up from germline, CDR1 is MNHEY and CDR2 is SVGEGT. DNA of the CDR3: TGTGCCAGCAGAGGATCGGGACAGGGAGGCACTGAAGCTTTCTTT. It encodes CASRGSGQGGTEAFF.

This clonotype was counted many times. The CDR3: CSVRAADRYEQYF. In nucleotides, the CDR3 is TGCAGCGTCCGGGCCGCGGATCGATACGAGCAGTACTTC. The chain combines TRBV29-1 with TRBJ2-7; D unclear. Trimming cost V 6 bases and J 4 bases, with 16 bases left between them. CDR1 is SQVTM, CDR2 ANQGSEA, per germline. This CDR3 is 13 amino acids long.

This clonotype occurred a few times. The rearrangement joins TRBV28 to TRBJ1-2; maybe TRBD1 (5 bases). Germline assignment: CDR1 MDHEN and CDR2 SYDVKM. With 7 bases removed from V and 1 base from J, the gap between germline ends came to 10 bases. The CDR3 is 13 residues long. The CDR3 DNA sequence: TGTGCCAGCACACGGGGGATTAACTATGGCTACACCTTC. Translation: CASTRGINYGYTF.

This clonotype was recorded many times. The genes are TRBV4-3 and TRBJ2-7, with 10 bases identical to TRBD1. The germline V gene has CDR1 LGHNA and CDR2 YSLEER. The length of the CDR3 is 14 residues. Losses at the gene ends were 4 bases for V and 8 bases for J; bases not matched to a gene: 8. CDR3 loop: CASSLGTGDSKQYF. For the CDR3, the DNA is TGCGCCAGCAGCCTCGGGACAGGGGACTCGAAGCAGTACTTC.

This clonotype has just a few counts. V is TRBV9 and J is TRBJ2-3; 8 nucleotides agree with TRBD2. Germline V gene data show CDR1 as SGDLS and CDR2 as YYNGEE. With 4 bases clipped from V and 3 bases from J, the junction kept 10 bases outside the gene matches. This CDR3 region has 16 residues. The CDR3: CASSSSGTRVTDTQYF. The CDR3 nucleotides read TGTGCCAGCAGCTCTTCCGGGACTAGGGTGACAGATACGCAGTATTTT.

This clonotype was observed a few times. V and J are TRBV12-3 or TRBV12-4 and TRBJ1-5, with D unclear. This CDR3 has 15 residues. Trimming took off 6 bases at V and 4 bases at J, with 16 bases between the two ends. CDR3 coding DNA: TGTGCCAGCAGAGTGACCGCGGATAGGAATCAGCCCCAGCATTTT. Translation: CASRVTADRNQPQHF.

The chain links TRBV4-1 to TRBJ1-4, with TRBD1 as a possible D gene (6 bases). V lost 2 bases, J lost 4 bases, and 11 bases lay in between. Germline-derived CDR1 and CDR2 are MGHRA and YSYEKL. CDR3 size: 15 residues. CDR3 in amino acids: CASSQTGQSNEKLFF. The DNA of the CDR3 is TGCGCCAGCAGCCAAACCGGACAGAGTAATGAAAAACTGTTTTTT.

This chain uses TRBV29-1 with TRBJ2-5, with D maybe TRBD1 (6 bases). The V gene's germline CDR1 is SQVTM and CDR2 ANQGSEA. The CDR3 loop spans 13 amino acids. With 4 bases removed from V and 2 bases from J, the gap between germline ends came to 11 bases. The CDR3 sequence: CSVGGHLQETQYF. The CDR3 nucleotides read TGCAGCGTTGGGGGACACCTACAAGAGACCCAGTACTTC.

This clonotype came up a few times. This sequence joins TRBV7-2 and TRBJ2-2, with 7 nucleotides matching TRBD2. CDR1 is SGHTA and CDR2 is FQGNSA in the germline V gene. Trimming took 4 bases from V and 3 from J; bases not matched to a gene: 8. CDR3 length: 16 residues. The CDR3 nucleotides read TGTGCCAGCAGCTCAATTAGCGGGTTGTACACCGGGGAGCTGTTTTTT. This sequence encodes CASSSISGLYTGELFF.

J is TRBJ1-1 and V is TRBV7-9, with D possibly matching TRBD1 (5 bases). CDR3 size: 12 residues. V was cut by 5 bases and J by 6 bases, with 10 bases left in between. The germline V gene has CDR1 SEHNR and CDR2 FQNEAQ (reference sequence). CDR3 in amino acids: CASSALGAEAFF. The CDR3 nucleotides read TGTGCCAGCAGCGCCTTAGGGGCTGAAGCTTTCTTT.

This clonotype occurred a few times. The V call is TRBV7-2, the J call TRBJ1-4; D remains unclear. CDR1 SGHTA and CDR2 FQGNSA come from the germline V gene. V dropped 5 bases and J dropped 0 bases, with 7 bases sitting between them. This CDR3 has 14 residues. The CDR3 nucleotides are TGTGCCAGCAGCAGACGGGCAACTAATGAAAAACTGTTTTTT. Protein: CASSRRATNEKLFF.

The chain employs TRBV4-3 and TRBJ2-1; 9 positions agree with TRBD2. Trimming took 1 base from V and 8 from J; bases not matched to a gene: 9. The CDR3 runs 16 residues. CDR1 LGHNA and CDR2 YSLEER come from the germline V gene. CDR3 protein: CASSQAQAGGSYEQFF. In DNA form, the CDR3 reads TGCGCCAGCAGCCAAGCGCAGGCGGGAGGGTCATATGAGCAGTTCTTC.

CDR3 protein: CASSQDRQGLYEQYF. The CDR3 DNA sequence: TGCGCCAGCAGCCAAGATCGTCAGGGCCTATACGAGCAGTACTTC. This chain connects TRBV4-3 to TRBJ2-7; the D gene is possibly TRBD1 (5 bases). This CDR3 is built from 15 residues. The germline V and J ends were trimmed by 0 bases and 4 bases, with 13 bases remaining between them. Germline V gene lookup returns CDR1 LGHNA and CDR2 YSLEER.